The 8 T cell receptor beta chains reported below all come from one sample, sequenced in a study of blood T cells in healthy people across ages. Primed by a sample-barcoded 5' primer and a J-beta primer mix, a second PCR proceeded for about 6 to 11 cycles. In TCRdb, the 5' RACE reads were re-called with MiXCR into one record per CDR3 protein. There are roughly 680,000 distinct CDR3 sequences in the sample; about 51% occur only once, and approximately 13% lies in the top ten. The sequencing sample was made of blood. Source of these receptors: a woman aged 80 or older in good health.

V and J are TRBV20-1 and TRBJ2-5, with 9 bases that match TRBD2. This CDR3 region has 14 residues. Germline V gene data show CDR1 as DFQATT and CDR2 as SNEGSKA (reference sequence). V was pared by 2 bases and J by 1 base, with 2 bases of the junction left unmatched. The CDR3 DNA is TGCAGTGCTAGACTAGCGGGGTCCCAAGAGACCCAGTACTTC. Residues: CSARLAGSQETQYF.

The V and J genes are TRBV12-3 or TRBV12-4 and TRBJ1-5; D is ambiguous. There are 16 residues in the CDR3. The germline V and J ends were trimmed by 3 bases and 2 bases, with 14 bases remaining between them. The CDR3 DNA sequence: TGTGCCAGCAGTTTTGTAAGGAGTATGGGCAATCAGCCCCAGCATTTT. It translates to CASSFVRSMGNQPQHF.

This clonotype appeared a few times. Sequence at one end of the junction differs from germline and may be a read error. The rearrangement uses TRBV5-1 and TRBJ2-1; 7 nucleotides agree with TRBD1. Germline assignment: CDR1 SGHRS and CDR2 YFSETQ. This CDR3 has 14 amino acids. The CDR3, as DNA: TGTGCCAGCAGCTCACGGGACAGCTACAATGAGCAGTTCTTC. Encoded protein: CASSSRDSYNEQFF.

Of note for this clonotype: This may be a read error, as it is one base from a much larger clone. The chain is built from TRBV20-1 and TRBJ2-4, with 8 nucleotides matching TRBD2. The DNA end is more similar to TRBJ2-7, so the J call may be wrong. Per the germline V gene, CDR1 is DFQATT and CDR2 is SNEGSKA (reference sequence). CDR3 length equals 17 residues. DNA for the CDR3: TGCAGTGCTAGAGCACCTACTAGCGGCCACCCCTCCGACGAGCAGTACTTC. Its translation: CSARAPTSGHPSDEQYF.

This chain links TRBV20-1 with TRBJ1-4; D possibly corresponds to TRBD1 (5 bases). Germline V gene data show CDR1 as DFQATT and CDR2 as SNEGSKA (reference sequence). Trimming took off 3 bases at V and 10 bases at J, with 18 bases between the two ends. The CDR3 loop spans 14 amino acids. The CDR3 DNA sequence: TGCAGTGCTAGGAAACACGGGGCGGTTGGAAAACTGTTTTTT. Its translation: CSARKHGAVGKLFF.

The genes are TRBV19 and TRBJ1-3; D is possibly TRBD1 (5 bases). The CDR3 extends over 12 amino acids. Germline V CDR1 and CDR2: LNHDA, SQIVND (reference sequence). The V end lost 11 bases, the J end lost 4 bases, and 12 bases lay between the germline ends. DNA for the CDR3: TGTGCCGCCGGGGCTCCCGGAAACACCATATATTTT. It translates to CAAGAPGNTIYF.

The V and J genes are TRBV29-1 and TRBJ2-7; D is perhaps TRBD2 (6 bases). Germline V gene lookup returns CDR1 SQVTM and CDR2 ANQGSEA. Trimming pared 6 bases from V and 3 bases from J, leaving 15 bases between. This CDR3 has 13 residues. The CDR3 nucleotides are TGCAGCGTCTACGCGCCGGGACTCTACGAGCAGTACTTC. Translating it yields CSVYAPGLYEQYF.

V is TRBV30 and J is TRBJ2-1; D is ambiguous. The ends were cut back, 1 base at V and 10 bases at J, with 14 bases in the middle. The CDR3 is 13 amino acids. CDR1 is GTSNPN, CDR2 SVGIG, per germline (reference sequence). The CDR3 reads CAWSARNRGEQFF. The CDR3 DNA reads TGTGCCTGGAGTGCACGGAACAGAGGCGAGCAGTTCTTC.